This T cell receptor beta chain was sequenced in a study of blood T cell repertoires in COVID-19. Study information: PBMCs, B-cell-depleted T cells, or T cells provided the cDNA or gDNA that made up the material.

Original processing methods: The authors estimated nucleated cell counts from reference gene primer amplification. Measured with immunoSEQ multiplex PCR; TCRdb has only the in-frame clones, and not every one. The V and J calls and the clone size are those of that table, but D and trimming were determined from the DNA. The data contain about 180,000 clones, roughly 85% of them singletons. All recovered Cohort 3 donors got two negative PCRs, got clearance, or saw symptom resolution. V was trimmed by 1 base and J by 4 bases, leaving 16 bases between them. Germline V lookup: CDR1 MNHEY, CDR2 SMNVEV (reference sequence). CDR3 size: 16 residues.

This chain uses TRBV27 with TRBJ1-2; D might be TRBD1 (5 bases). This receptor was obtained from a woman younger than 30 who had recovered from COVID-19. The material sequenced was PBMCs or T cells enriched from blood (not recorded which). The CDR3 reads CASSLFGEGSLYGYTF. The CDR3 nucleotides are TGTGCCAGCAGTTTATTCGGGGAGGGGAGCCTCTATGGCTACACCTTC.